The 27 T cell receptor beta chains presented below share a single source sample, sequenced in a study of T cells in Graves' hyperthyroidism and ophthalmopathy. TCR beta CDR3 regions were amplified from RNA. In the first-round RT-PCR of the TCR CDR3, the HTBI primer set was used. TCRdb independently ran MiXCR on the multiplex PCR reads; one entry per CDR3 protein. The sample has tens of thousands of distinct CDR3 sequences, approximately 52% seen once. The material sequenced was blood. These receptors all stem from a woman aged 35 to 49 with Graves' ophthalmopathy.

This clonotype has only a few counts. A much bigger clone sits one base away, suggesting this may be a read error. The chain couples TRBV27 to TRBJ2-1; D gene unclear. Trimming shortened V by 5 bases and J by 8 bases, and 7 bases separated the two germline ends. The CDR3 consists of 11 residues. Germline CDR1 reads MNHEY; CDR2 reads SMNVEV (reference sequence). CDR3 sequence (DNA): TGTGCCAGCAGTGGACGCCATGAGCAGTTCTTC. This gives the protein CASSGRHEQFF.

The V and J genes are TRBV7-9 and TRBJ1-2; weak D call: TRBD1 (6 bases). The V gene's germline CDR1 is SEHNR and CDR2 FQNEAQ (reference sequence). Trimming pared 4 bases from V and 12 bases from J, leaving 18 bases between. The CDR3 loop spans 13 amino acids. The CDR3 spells CASSSATGSGNTF. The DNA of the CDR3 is TGTGCCAGCAGCTCGGCGACAGGCTCTGGAAACACCTTC.

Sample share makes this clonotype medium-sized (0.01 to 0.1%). The CDR3 protein is CASSAGTWNQPQHF. The DNA for the CDR3 is TGTGCCAGCAGCGCAGGGACATGGAATCAGCCCCAGCATTTT. The chain employs TRBV9 and TRBJ1-5, with a tentative D call TRBD1 (6 bases). The CDR3 covers 14 residues. Trimming took 3 bases from V and 4 from J, leaving 11 bases between them. Looked up from germline, CDR1 is SGDLS and CDR2 is YYNGEE.

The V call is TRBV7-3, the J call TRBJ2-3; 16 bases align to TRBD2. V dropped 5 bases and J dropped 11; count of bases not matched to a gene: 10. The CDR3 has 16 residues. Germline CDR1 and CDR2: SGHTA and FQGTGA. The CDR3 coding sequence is TGTGCCAGCAGCCCGGGACTAGCGGGGGGGCTTGTGCTGCAGTATTTT. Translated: CASSPGLAGGLVLQYF.

The CDR3 bases are TGCAGTCCCGGACAGGAGGCAGATACGCAGTATTTT. Its translation: CSPGQEADTQYF. V gene TRBV20-1 combines with J gene TRBJ2-3; 7 nucleotides agree with TRBD1. The junction had 6 bases not matched to a gene; V was cut back by 8 bases and J by 4 bases. CDR3 length: 12 amino acids. Germline V gene data show CDR1 as DFQATT and CDR2 as SNEGSKA (reference sequence).

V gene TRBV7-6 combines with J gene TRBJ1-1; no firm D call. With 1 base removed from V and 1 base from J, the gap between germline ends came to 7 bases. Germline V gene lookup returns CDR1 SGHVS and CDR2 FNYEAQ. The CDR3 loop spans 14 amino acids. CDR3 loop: CASSLGPPNTEAFF. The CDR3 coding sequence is TGTGCCAGCAGCTTAGGGCCCCCGAACACTGAAGCTTTCTTT.

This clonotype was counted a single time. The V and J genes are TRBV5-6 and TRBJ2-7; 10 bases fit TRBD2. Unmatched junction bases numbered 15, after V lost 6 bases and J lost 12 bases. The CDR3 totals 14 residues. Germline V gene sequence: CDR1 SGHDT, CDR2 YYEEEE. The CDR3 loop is CASKGTSVTYELYF. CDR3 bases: TGTGCCAGCAAAGGGACTAGCGTAACCTACGAGTTGTACTTC. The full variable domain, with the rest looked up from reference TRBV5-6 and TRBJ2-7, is DAGVTQSPTHLIKTRGQQVTLRCSPKSGHDTVSWYQQALGQGPQFIFQYYEEEERQRGNFPDRFSGHQFPNYSSELNVNALLLGDSALYLCASKGTSVTYELYFGPGTRLTVT.

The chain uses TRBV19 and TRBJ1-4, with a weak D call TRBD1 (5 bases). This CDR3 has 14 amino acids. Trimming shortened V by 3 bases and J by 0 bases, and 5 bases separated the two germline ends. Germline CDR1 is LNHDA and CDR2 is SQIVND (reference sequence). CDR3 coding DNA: TGTGCCAGTAGTATGGGGGCAACTAATGAAAAACTGTTTTTT. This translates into CASSMGATNEKLFF. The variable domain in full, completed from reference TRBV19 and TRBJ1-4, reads DGGITQSPKYLFRKEGQNVTLSCEQNLNHDAMYWYRQDPGQGLRLIYYSQIVNDFQKGDIAEGYSVSREKKESFPLTVTSAQKNPTAFYLCASSMGATNEKLFFGSGTQLSVL.

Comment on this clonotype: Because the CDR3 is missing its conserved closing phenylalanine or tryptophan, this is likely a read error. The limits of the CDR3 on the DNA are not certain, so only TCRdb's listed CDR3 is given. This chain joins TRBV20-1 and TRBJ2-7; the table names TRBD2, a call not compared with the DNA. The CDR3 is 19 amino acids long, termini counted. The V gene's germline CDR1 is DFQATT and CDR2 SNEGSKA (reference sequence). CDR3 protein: CSAPPRSLLRSGDYAEQCL.

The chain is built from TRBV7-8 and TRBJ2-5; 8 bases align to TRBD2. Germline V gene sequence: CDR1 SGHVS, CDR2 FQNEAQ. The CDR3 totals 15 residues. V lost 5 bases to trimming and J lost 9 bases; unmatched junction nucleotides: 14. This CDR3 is CASSPPLAEVEAQYF. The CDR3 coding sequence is TGTGCCAGCAGCCCGCCACTAGCGGAGGTAGAAGCCCAGTACTTC.

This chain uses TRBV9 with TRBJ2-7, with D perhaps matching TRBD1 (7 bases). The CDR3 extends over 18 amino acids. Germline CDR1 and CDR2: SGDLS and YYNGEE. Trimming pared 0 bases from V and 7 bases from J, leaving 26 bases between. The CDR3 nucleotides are TGTGCCAGCAGCGTAGGTCAGGGGGGCGGACTACCTTGCTGGGAGCAGTACTTC. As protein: CASSVGQGGGLPCWEQYF. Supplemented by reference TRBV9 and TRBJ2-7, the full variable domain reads DSGVTQTPKHLITATGQRVTLRCSPRSGDLSVYWYQQSLDQGLQFLIQYYNGEERAKGNILERFSAQQFPDLHSELNLSSLELGDSALYFCASSVGQGGGLPCWEQYFGPGTRLTVT.

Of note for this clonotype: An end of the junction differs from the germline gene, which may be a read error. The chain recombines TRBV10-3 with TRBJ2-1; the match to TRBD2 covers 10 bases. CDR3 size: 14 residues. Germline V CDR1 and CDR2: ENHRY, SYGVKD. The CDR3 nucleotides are TGTGCCAGCAGTTTTGGACTAGCGGTAAATGAGCAGTTCTTC. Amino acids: CASSFGLAVNEQFF.

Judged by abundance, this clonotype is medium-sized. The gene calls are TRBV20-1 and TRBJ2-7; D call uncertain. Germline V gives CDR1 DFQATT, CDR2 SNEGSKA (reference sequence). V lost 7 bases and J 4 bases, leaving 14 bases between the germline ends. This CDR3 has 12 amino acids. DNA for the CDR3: TGCAGTGTAGTCCCATGGGTATACGAGCAGTACTTC. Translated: CSVVPWVYEQYF.

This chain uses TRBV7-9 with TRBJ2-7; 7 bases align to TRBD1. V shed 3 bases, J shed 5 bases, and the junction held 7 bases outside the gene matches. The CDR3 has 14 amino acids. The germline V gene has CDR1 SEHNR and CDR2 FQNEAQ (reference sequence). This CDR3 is CASSLRGQTDEQYF. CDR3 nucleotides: TGTGCCAGCAGCTTGAGGGGACAGACCGACGAGCAGTACTTC.

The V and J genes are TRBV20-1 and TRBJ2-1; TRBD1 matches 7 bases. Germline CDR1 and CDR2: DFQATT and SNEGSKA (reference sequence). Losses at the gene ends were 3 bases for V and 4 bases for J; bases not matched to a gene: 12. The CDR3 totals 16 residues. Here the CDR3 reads CSASRGIGVSYNEQFF. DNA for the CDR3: TGCAGTGCTAGCAGGGGGATCGGGGTGAGTTACAATGAGCAGTTCTTC.

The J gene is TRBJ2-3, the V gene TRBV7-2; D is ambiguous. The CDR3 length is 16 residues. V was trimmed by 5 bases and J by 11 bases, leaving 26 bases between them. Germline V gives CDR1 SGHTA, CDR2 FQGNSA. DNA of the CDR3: TGTGCCAGCAGCCAAGAAACCGGCGGCTCCTACAATGAGCAGTATTTT. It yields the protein CASSQETGGSYNEQYF.

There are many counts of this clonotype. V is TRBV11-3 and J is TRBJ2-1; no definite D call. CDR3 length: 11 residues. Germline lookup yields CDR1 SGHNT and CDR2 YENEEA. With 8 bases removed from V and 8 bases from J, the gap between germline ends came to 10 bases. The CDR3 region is CASRNSDEQFF. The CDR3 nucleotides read TGTGCCAGCCGGAACAGCGATGAGCAGTTCTTC.

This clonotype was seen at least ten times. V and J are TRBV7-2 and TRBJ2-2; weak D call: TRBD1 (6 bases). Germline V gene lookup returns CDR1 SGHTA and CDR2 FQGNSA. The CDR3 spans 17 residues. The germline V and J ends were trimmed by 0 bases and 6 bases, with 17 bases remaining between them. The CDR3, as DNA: TGTGCCAGCAGCTTAGCGAGAGGGGGTTTAATCTCCGGGGAGCTGTTTTTT. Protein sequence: CASSLARGGLISGELFF.

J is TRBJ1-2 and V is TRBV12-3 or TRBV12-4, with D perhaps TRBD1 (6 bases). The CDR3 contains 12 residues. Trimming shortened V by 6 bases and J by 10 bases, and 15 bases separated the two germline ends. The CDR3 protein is CASRSLGAVYTF. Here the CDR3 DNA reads TGTGCCAGCAGGAGTTTGGGGGCCGTCTACACCTTC.

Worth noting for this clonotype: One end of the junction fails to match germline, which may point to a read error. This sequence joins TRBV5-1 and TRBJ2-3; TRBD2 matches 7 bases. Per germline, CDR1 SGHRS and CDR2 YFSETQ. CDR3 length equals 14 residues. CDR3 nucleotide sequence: TGCGTCAGCAGCTTGGGACTACCGGGGGATACGCAGTATTTT. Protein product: CVSSLGLPGDTQYF.

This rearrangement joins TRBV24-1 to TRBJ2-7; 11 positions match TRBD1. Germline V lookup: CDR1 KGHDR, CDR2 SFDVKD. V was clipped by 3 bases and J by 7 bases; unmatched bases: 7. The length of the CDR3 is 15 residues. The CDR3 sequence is CATSDPGQGAWEQYF. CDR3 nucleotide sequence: TGTGCCACCAGTGATCCAGGACAGGGGGCTTGGGAGCAGTACTTC.

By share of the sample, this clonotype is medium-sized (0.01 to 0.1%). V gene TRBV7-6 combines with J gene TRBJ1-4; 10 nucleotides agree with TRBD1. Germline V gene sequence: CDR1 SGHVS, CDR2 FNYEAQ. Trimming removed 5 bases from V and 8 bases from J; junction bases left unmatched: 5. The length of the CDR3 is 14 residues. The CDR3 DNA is TGTGCCAGCAGCCGACAGGGGGCAGGGGAAAAACTGTTTTTT. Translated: CASSRQGAGEKLFF.

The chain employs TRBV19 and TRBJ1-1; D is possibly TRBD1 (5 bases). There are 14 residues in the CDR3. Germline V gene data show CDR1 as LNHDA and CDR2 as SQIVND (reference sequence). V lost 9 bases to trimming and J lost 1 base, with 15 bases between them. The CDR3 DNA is TGTGCCAGCGGATGGGACGGACCGAACACTGAAGCTTTCTTT. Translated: CASGWDGPNTEAFF.

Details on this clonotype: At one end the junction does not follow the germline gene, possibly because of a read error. The CDR3 region is CASSLALAGGLDEQFF. CDR3 bases: TGTGCTAGCAGCTTAGCCCTAGCGGGAGGCTTGGATGAGCAGTTCTTC. V gene TRBV7-7 combines with J gene TRBJ2-7; 11 bases match TRBD2. The DNA matches TRBJ2-1 better at its end, which makes the J call doubtful. This CDR3 is 16 amino acids long. Germline CDR1 SSHAT, CDR2 FNYEAQ (reference sequence).

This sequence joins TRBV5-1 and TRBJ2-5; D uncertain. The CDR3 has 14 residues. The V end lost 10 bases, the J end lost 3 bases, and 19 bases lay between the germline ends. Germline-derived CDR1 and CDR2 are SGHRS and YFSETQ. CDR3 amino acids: CAANTGGLKETQYF. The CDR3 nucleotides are TGCGCCGCCAATACCGGTGGTCTCAAAGAGACCCAGTACTTC.

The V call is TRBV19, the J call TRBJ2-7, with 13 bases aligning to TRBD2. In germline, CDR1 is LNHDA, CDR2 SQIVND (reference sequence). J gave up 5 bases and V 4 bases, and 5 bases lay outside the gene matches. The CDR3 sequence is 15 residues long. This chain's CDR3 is CASSRRTSGRDEQYF. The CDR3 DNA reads TGTGCCAGTAGTAGGAGGACTAGCGGGAGAGACGAGCAGTACTTC. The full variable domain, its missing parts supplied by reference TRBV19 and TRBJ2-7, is DGGITQSPKYLFRKEGQNVTLSCEQNLNHDAMYWYRQDPGQGLRLIYYSQIVNDFQKGDIAEGYSVSREKKESFPLTVTSAQKNPTAFYLCASSRRTSGRDEQYFGPGTRLTVT.

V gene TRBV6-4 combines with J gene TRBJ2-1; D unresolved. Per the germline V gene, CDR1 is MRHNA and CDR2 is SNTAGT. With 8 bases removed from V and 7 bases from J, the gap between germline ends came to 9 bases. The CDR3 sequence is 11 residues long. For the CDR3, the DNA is TGTGCCAGCCGTCTCGGGAATGAGCAGTTCTTC. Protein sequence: CASRLGNEQFF.